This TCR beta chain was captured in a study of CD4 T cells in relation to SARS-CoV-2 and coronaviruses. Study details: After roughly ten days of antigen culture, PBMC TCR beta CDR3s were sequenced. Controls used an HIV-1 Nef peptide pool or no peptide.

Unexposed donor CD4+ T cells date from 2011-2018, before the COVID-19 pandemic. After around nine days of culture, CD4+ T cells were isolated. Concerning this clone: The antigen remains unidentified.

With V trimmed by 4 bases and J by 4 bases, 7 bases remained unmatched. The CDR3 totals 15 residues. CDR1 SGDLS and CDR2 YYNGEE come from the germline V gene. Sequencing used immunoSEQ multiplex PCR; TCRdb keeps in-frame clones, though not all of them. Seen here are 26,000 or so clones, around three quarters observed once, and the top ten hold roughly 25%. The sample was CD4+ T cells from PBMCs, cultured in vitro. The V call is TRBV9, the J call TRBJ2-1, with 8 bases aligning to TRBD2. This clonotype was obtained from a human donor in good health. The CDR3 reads CASSFASGRYNEQFF. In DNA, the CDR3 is TGTGCCAGCAGCTTCGCCAGCGGGAGATACAATGAGCAGTTCTTC.